This T cell receptor (beta chain) was recorded in a study of metastatic and nonmetastatic thyroid tumors (dated by TCRdb to the early 2020s). Turning to the overall study: The researchers compared repertoires between peripheral blood samples and tumor or nodule tissue samples from patients with malignant or benign thyroid disease.

No treatment had been received by any patient before thyroid surgery. The study retrospectively analysed patient clinical samples collected from about 2011 to 2018 using T-cell receptor beta sequencing. This clone was picked up many times. Its antigen is unknown. There are no base qualities to consult, and no much larger clone falls within one base. What the work shows at the level of the full study, not this receptor alone: In both blood and tumor samples, malignant tumors were reported to have significantly higher TCR beta diversity than benign nodules.

The library was produced with PCR. Sequencing used an Illumina HiSeq 4000. The TCR beta-chain CDR3 region of each patient was profiled by high-throughput sequencing. From the authors' description of their analysis: Drawing on CDR3 differences between clinicopathological groups, the researchers built a classifier meant to tell apart patients with distant-metastatic papillary thyroid cancer. Repertoire diversity was assessed with the Shannon index, and tumor-blood repertoire similarity with the Morisita-Horn index. TCRdb applied fastp at Q25 and MiXCR to the public reads, then kept only in-frame beta chains. It is TCRdb's table, rather than the study itself, that gives the V and J calls and clone size. The sample table shows 75,000 to 100,000 clones, and roughly 13% are seen once. The leading ten clones occupy about 11% of the sample. Material for sequencing was blood. This sequence originates from a female donor with papillary thyroid cancer or a benign thyroid nodule (not recorded which). Some clones in this sample may be carry-over from other donors' samples.

The bases are TGTGCCAGCAGCTTCCGGACTACGTACAATGAGCAGTTCTTC. It specifies CASSFRTTYNEQFF. Here the chain combines TRBV13 and TRBJ2-1; TRBD2 might be the D gene, on 6 matching bases. In the germline V gene (reference sequence), CDR1 corresponds to PRHDT and CDR2 to FYEKMQ. The CDR3 covers 14 residues, taking in both the cysteine and the phenylalanine. Just the 42-base CDR3 DNA is kept, in frame starting at base 1. The V and J ends are trimmed by 3 bases and 4 bases, leaving 10 bases between them.